This TCR beta chain emerged from a study of T cell responses to AZD1222 COVID-19 vaccine. Study-level points and caveats: Spike-wide vaccine-associated CD4 TCRs dominated at 160-218 and 743-854. Most donors were white British and more were female, and clonal diversity was possibly underestimated. Within unmutated variant regions lay the reported targets of nearly half of spike-specific TCRs. Following two doses of AZD1222, Spike-specific TCR breadth and depth rose.

This table comes from immunoSEQ multiplex PCR, and its TCRdb copy is limited to in-frame clones, with some not included. The sample contains around 100,000 clones, around 89% of which appear only once. With respect to this clone: Its antigen is not known.

With 4 bases removed from V and 3 bases from J, the gap between germline ends came to 18 bases. Germline V gene sequence: CDR1 GTSNPN, CDR2 SVGIG (reference sequence). The CDR3 covers 15 residues. The sample in question was peripheral blood, obtained on day 0 of AZD1222 vaccination. The chain employs TRBV30 and TRBJ1-2; D call uncertain. This sequence originates from an adult in good health. CDR3 amino acids: CAWTPTHPVYYGYTF. CDR3 sequence (DNA): TGTGCCTGGACCCCCACACACCCGGTTTACTATGGCTACACCTTC.